This T cell receptor (beta chain) was sequenced during a study of cytomegalovirus exposure and HLA in healthy donors. Here immunoSEQ multiplex PCR was the method, and the copy in TCRdb shows in-frame clones only, minus some. The sample lists 150,000 to 200,000 clones; about 90% were seen once. Per germline, CDR1 SGDLS and CDR2 YYNGEE. The germline V and J ends were trimmed by 3 bases and 6 bases, with 21 bases remaining between them. CDR3 size: 16 residues. The source is a woman younger than 35 in good health and CMV-seropositive. The material sequenced was PBMCs. The rearrangement joins TRBV9 to TRBJ1-2; D is uncertain. The CDR3 bases are TGTGCCAGCAGCGCCTATCCCCGGAGGGTTGAGGATGGCTACACCTTC. This codes for CASSAYPRRVEDGYTF.